This T cell receptor beta chain is drawn from a study of monozygotic twins with inflammatory bowel disease. Researchers collected 2 to 2.5 ml of blood per donor. Unsorted whole blood yielded the total RNA, with T cells left unselected. The CDR3 is made up of 14 amino acids. Per germline, CDR1 SGHRS and CDR2 YFSETQ. During cDNA synthesis, UMIs that each contained a 6-nucleotide sample barcode were added by means of template switching. TCRdb reprocessed the 5' RACE reads; each CDR3 protein has one entry and no DNA is given. Here the sample table reports around 380,000 distinct CDR3 sequences. Study findings and constraints: Patients with IBD had less TCRbeta diversity (inverse Simpson) than their healthy co-twins.

Of note for this clonotype: What it binds is not known.

The chain is built from TRBV5-1 and TRBJ2-2. This TCR was sampled from a human donor with ulcerative colitis or Crohn's disease, or a healthy co-twin of an affected twin (not recorded which). The sequencing sample was made of blood. The CDR3 protein is CASSLSPDTGELFF.